The entry that follows covers one TCR beta chain sequence. This sample stems from a study of patients and donors after allogeneic stem cell transplantation. TCRdb fed the RT-PCR reads into MiXCR, producing one record per CDR3 protein. The sample has some 30,000 distinct CDR3 sequences; about two fifths are singletons. Sequenced: blood, either unsorted or a sorted T cell fraction (not recorded which). The receptor was derived from a human donor who was either an allogeneic HSCT recipient or a stem cell or donor lymphocyte infusion donor (not recorded which). It is not recorded whose cells these are; they may come from a transplant donor.

The CDR3 region is CASSYSRWYEQYV. The CDR3 DNA sequence: TGTGCCAGCAGTTACTCTCGATGGTACGAGCAGTACGTC. The chain joins TRBV6-2 or TRBV6-3 to TRBJ2-7; D is uncertain. The CDR3 is 13 residues long. The germline V and J ends were trimmed by 0 bases and 4 bases, with 7 bases remaining between them. The germline V gene encodes CDR1 MNHEY and CDR2 SVGEGT.